This TCR beta chain was captured in a study of shared clonotypes between healthy human individuals. Study-wide background: Donor composition was two women and a few men, aged 18 to 49.

This was a deep-level run. Measured with immunoSEQ multiplex PCR; TCRdb has only the in-frame clones, and not every one. The data show around 620,000 clones, around 96% seen once. Study results and caveats: Apart from blood, nothing was sampled; tissue repertoires likely differ.

It was CD45RO-negative cells, positively selected for CCR7, that made up naive CD8 cells, with terminally differentiated effector memory CD45RA+ cells excluded. Every contributor of samples was a Caucasian grown-up residing in Nashville, Tennessee. In regard to this clone: As yet, its antigen is unknown.

This CDR3 spans 16 amino acids. The V gene lost 3 bases and the J gene lost 6 bases, with 17 bases spanning the gap. Germline V gene data show CDR1 as MNHEY and CDR2 as SMNVEV (reference sequence). Sequenced: naive CD8+ T cells sorted from blood. The source of this sequence is a woman in her 30s in good health. The chain employs TRBV27 and TRBJ2-2; D may be TRBD1 (5 bases). The CDR3 DNA reads as TGTGCCAGCAGTTTCCGCAGGGCCCCGATGCCCGGGGAGCTGTTTTTT. Translating gives CASSFRRAPMPGELFF.